This TCR beta chain was sequenced for a study of T cells in Graves' hyperthyroidism and ophthalmopathy (dated by TCRdb to about 2019). A note on the overall study: Peripheral blood samples were taken at initial diagnosis, before any treatment was given. TCR V-J signatures able to tell the groups apart were searched for in a discovery cohort of around 95 patients, of whom over 40 had Graves' ophthalmopathy and roughly 57 had stable Graves' hyperthyroidism. An independent validation cohort of 18 to 20 hyperthyroidism patients and approximately 16 patients who later progressed to ophthalmopathy tested prospective prediction of ophthalmopathy. The approximately 90 discovery patients were randomly split 7:3 into training and test sets. In several Graves' hyperthyroidism patients, the study also compared T-cell repertoires from thyroid tissue with T-cell repertoires from blood. Following sampling, methimazole starting at 30 mg daily was given to hyperthyroidism patients, and high-dose intravenous methylprednisolone was given to ophthalmopathy patients. TCR Vbeta CDR3 sequencing of 140 or so peripheral blood samples (approximately 44 ophthalmopathy, about 80 hyperthyroidism and some 17 progressor patients) is reported in the paper.

A patient counted as having stable Graves' hyperthyroidism if no progression to ophthalmopathy occurred over 18 months of follow-up. The hyperthyroidism patients were between 18 and 65 years old and newly diagnosed, with a disease duration of less than 2 months. Patients with uncontrolled infections, other autoimmune diseases, pregnancy or lactation were excluded. Diagnoses were based on clinical symptoms, serum thyroxine and TRAb, thyroid ultrasound and orbital computed tomography. PBMCs were separated from approximately 9.9 ml of fresh peripheral blood using Ficoll-Paque density gradient centrifugation. Total RNA was extracted using Trizol reagent, and RNA quality was assessed on an Agilent 2100 Bioanalyzer. This clonotype has only a few counts. Its antigen is still unknown. Nothing much larger sits one base from this clone, and base qualities are not available. Results and caveats for the whole study, not just this receptor: Sample size was not statistically predetermined, and investigators were not blinded to group allocation. In validation, the model predicted progression to ophthalmopathy a median of about 6.5 months before onset, with around 70% sensitivity and 72.22% specificity. A 13 V-J signature model separated ophthalmopathy from stable hyperthyroidism, with nearly 90% sensitivity and 81.08% specificity in cross-validation and 80%/75% in testing. Most expanded thyroid clonotypes (frequency above 0.001) were also found in blood, which suggests that blood repertoires may mirror thyroid immune responses.

From the cysteine up to the phenylalanine, the CDR3 has a length of 15 residues. Of the read, only the CDR3 DNA is kept; its 45 bases are in frame from base 1. According to the germline V gene, CDR1 reads SGHRS and CDR2 reads YFSETQ. V lost 4 bases and J lost 7 bases, and the count of bases not matched to a germline gene is 10. The TCR beta CDR3 regions were amplified from RNA transcripts. The TCR CDR3 was subjected to a first round of RT-PCR using the HTBI primer set and the Qiagen OneStep RT-PCR kit. Libraries were constructed in a second round of multiplex PCR, after which size selection and purification were carried out. Paired-end sequencing of the libraries was performed with 100 bp reads on an Illumina HiSeq2000. Under the source paper's analysis protocol: Raw data were processed with SOAPnuke, discarding reads with adapters, uncalled bases, mean Phred below 15, or no exact constant-primer or identifier match. High-quality paired reads were merged with COPE v1.2.5, and unique nucleotide sequences were defined as clonotypes. MiTCR v1.1 was used to align clonotypes to the IMGT TRBV, TRBD and TRBJ reference segments. The analysis included only V-J combinations with a frequency above 0.0001, which together covered around 99% of the repertoires. The TCS score was defined as F50 (clonal expansion) divided by E x V (chaos), with BLOSUM62-based TCRdist calculated between CDR3 peptides within each V-J. Welch's t-statistics and random forest reduced around 550 V-J features to some 14, which were used in a naive Bayes classifier (R e1071). TCRdb handled the public reads itself, with Q25 trimming in fastp and clone calling in MiXCR, and kept productive beta chains. Identical CDR3 protein sequences are pooled into one entry, listed with their most common genes and DNA. These V and J calls are TCRdb output, not the study's own analysis. This sample has under 350,000 distinct CDR3 sequences in its table, and roughly 18% of those were observed once. Together, the top ten hold under 55% of the sample.

This TCR came from a woman between 50 and 59 years old with Graves' hyperthyroidism. The specimen was blood. The sequence links TRBV5-1 to TRBJ1-5, with TRBD1 identical over 8 junction bases. The CDR3 protein: CASSQETGEGQPQHF. The DNA is TGCGCCAGCAGCCAGGAGACAGGGGAAGGGCAGCCCCAGCATTTT. When the CDR3 is completed using the reference TRBV5-1 and TRBJ1-5 genes on either side, the full variable domain is KAGVTQTPRYLIKTRGQQVTLSCSPISGHRSVSWYQQTPGQGLQFLFEYFSETQRNKGNFPGRFSGRQFSNSRSEMNVSTLELGDSALYLCASSQETGEGQPQHFGDGTRLSIL.